The subject of this entry is one T cell receptor beta chain. The antigen remains undetermined. The data derive from a study of cytomegalovirus exposure and HLA in healthy donors. The PCR ran on 60 Vbeta and 13 Jbeta primers. Clones were sequenced by immunoSEQ multiplex PCR, and TCRdb holds only the in-frame ones, with some missing. This table holds about 170,000 clones, over 70% found once. Study conclusions and caveats: Analyzed later, most CMV-associated TCR beta chains appeared HLA-restricted. In a later analysis, a missense DCLRE1C variant was linked to TCR beta V- and J-gene trimming.

The sample consisted of PBMCs. This sequence originates from a female donor in good health and CMV-seronegative.

The CDR3 loop reads CASSVAINTEAFF. As DNA, the CDR3 is TGTGCCAGCAGCGTAGCAATCAACACTGAAGCTTTCTTT. The V and J genes are TRBV9 and TRBJ1-1; D not resolved. Deletions cut 0 bases from V and 2 bases from J, with 5 bases between. This CDR3 is built from 13 residues. CDR1 and CDR2 (germline): SGDLS, YYNGEE.